A single sample is the source of the 9 T cell receptor beta chains below, sequenced in a study of CD8 T cells in Susac syndrome (dated by TCRdb to the late 2010s). To prepare the library, the immunoSEQ multiplex PCR assay was applied. RNA was extracted using the RNeasy kit, and about 0.45 to 1 ug of the RNA was reverse transcribed with random hexamers. TCRdb's own reprocessing of the public reads used fastp at Q25 and MiXCR and kept productive beta chains. CDR3 protein duplicates are merged, each entry listing the most common genes and DNA. The sample table contains fewer than 300,000 distinct CDR3 sequences; only one count was recorded for 70% to 90% of them. Over 0.095% of the sample is taken by the ten largest. The material sequenced was CD8+ T cells from PBMCs. These TCRs come from a human donor with multiple sclerosis.

The gene calls are TRBV4-2 and TRBJ2-1; a possible D gene is TRBD2 (6 bases). Germline assignment: CDR1 LGHNA and CDR2 YNFKEQ. The CDR3 length is 16 residues. Deletions cut 0 bases from V and 2 bases from J, with 11 bases between. CDR3 in amino acids: CASSQDLALTYNEQFF. The CDR3 bases are TGTGCCAGCAGCCAAGACCTAGCGCTAACCTACAATGAGCAGTTCTTC.

The chain employs TRBV29-1 and TRBJ2-1; TRBD2 matches 11 bases. Germline CDR1 SQVTM, CDR2 ANQGSEA. The ends lost 2 bases at V and 7 bases at J; junction bases unmatched: 16. This CDR3 spans 18 amino acids. CDR3 protein: CSVERLAGGSEFSNEQFF. In nucleotides, the CDR3 is TGCAGCGTTGAACGGCTAGCGGGAGGATCGGAATTCTCAAATGAGCAGTTCTTC.

The chain is built from TRBV27 and TRBJ2-1; 8 bases are a match to TRBD2. V trimming: 5 bases; J trimming: 0 bases; junction bases outside the gene matches: 12. This CDR3 is 18 amino acids long. Per germline, CDR1 MNHEY and CDR2 SMNVEV (reference sequence). Written as DNA, the CDR3 is TGTGCCAGCAGTCCCAATTTTCCGGGGGGGCCCTCCTACAATGAGCAGTTCTTC. Protein: CASSPNFPGGPSYNEQFF.

V is TRBV11-2 and J is TRBJ1-2; D might be TRBD1 (5 bases). The CDR3 contains 14 residues. CDR1 SGHAT and CDR2 FQNNGV come from the germline V gene. V was shortened by 5 bases and J by 5 bases, with 15 bases between the two germline ends. The CDR3 nucleotides are TGTGCCAGCAGCCCCGGGGGAGTAACTTATGGCTACACCTTC. Its protein is CASSPGGVTYGYTF. Full variable domain (outside the CDR3, taken from reference TRBV11-2 and TRBJ1-2): EAGVAQSPRYKIIEKRQSVAFWCNPISGHATLYWYQQILGQGPKLLIQFQNNGVVDDSQLPKDRFSAERLKGVDSTLKIQPAKLEDSAVYLCASSPGGVTYGYTFGSGTRLTVV.

The chain carries TRBV7-6 and TRBJ2-3; D is possibly TRBD2 (5 bases). The CDR3 sequence is 17 residues long. The V gene's germline CDR1 is SGHVS and CDR2 FNYEAQ. Trimming took off 3 bases at V and 3 bases at J, with 19 bases between the two ends. The CDR3 bases are TGTGCCAGCAGCTTTCCCCTAGCCCGGACGGGGACAGATACGCAGTATTTT. As protein: CASSFPLARTGTDTQYF.

The chain couples TRBV20-1 to TRBJ2-1; 9 bases match TRBD2. V shed 1 base and J 5 bases; nucleotides not matched to a gene: 9. CDR3 length: 16 amino acids. The germline V gene encodes CDR1 DFQATT and CDR2 SNEGSKA (reference sequence). The chain's CDR3 is CSARGWREGVHNEQFF. DNA of the CDR3: TGCAGTGCTAGAGGGTGGCGGGAGGGAGTCCACAATGAGCAGTTCTTC.

This sequence joins TRBV28 and TRBJ2-3; 8 nucleotides line up with TRBD2. The CDR3 is 14 amino acids. The junction had 1 base not matched to a gene; V was cut back by 1 base and J by 4 bases. Germline lookup yields CDR1 MDHEN and CDR2 SYDVKM. CDR3: CASSLLGLADTQYF. In DNA, the CDR3 is TGTGCCAGCAGTTTATTGGGACTAGCAGATACGCAGTATTTT.

The rearrangement uses TRBV7-2 and TRBJ2-1; TRBD2 aligns across 10 bases. J gave up 3 bases and V 5 bases, and 10 bases lay outside the gene matches. There are 17 residues in the CDR3. Looked up from germline, CDR1 is SGHTA and CDR2 is FQGNSA. CDR3 DNA sequence: TGTGCCAGCAGCAGATATGGACTAGCGGAAAGCTACAATGAGCAGTTCTTC. It is translated as CASSRYGLAESYNEQFF.

The V and J genes are TRBV6-1 and TRBJ1-2, with TRBD1 matching over 7 bases. Germline V gives CDR1 MNHNS, CDR2 SASEGT. Trimming at V came to 3 bases and at J to 4 bases, leaving 8 bases not matched to a gene. The CDR3 sequence is 15 residues long. CDR3 bases: TGTGCCAGCAGTGATGACAGGGACGGGGGCTATGGCTACACCTTC. It is translated as CASSDDRDGGYGYTF.